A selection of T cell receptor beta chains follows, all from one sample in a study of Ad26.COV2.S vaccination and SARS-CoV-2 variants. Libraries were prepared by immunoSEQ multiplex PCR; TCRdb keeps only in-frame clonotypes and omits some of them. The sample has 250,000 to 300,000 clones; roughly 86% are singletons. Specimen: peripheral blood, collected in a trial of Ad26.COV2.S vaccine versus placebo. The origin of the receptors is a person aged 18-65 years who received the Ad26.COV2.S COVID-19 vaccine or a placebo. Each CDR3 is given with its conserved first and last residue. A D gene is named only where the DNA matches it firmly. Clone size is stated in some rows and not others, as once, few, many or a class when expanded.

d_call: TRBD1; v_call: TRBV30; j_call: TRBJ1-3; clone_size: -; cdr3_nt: TGTGCCTGGAGTGTTTCTGGGACAGGCTCTGGAAACACCATATATTTT; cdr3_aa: CAWSVSGTGSGNTIYF
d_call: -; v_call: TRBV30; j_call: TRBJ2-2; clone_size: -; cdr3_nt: TGTGCCTGGGGCATTCCAGGGGAGAGAGGGGAGCTGTTTTTT; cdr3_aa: CAWGIPGERGELFF
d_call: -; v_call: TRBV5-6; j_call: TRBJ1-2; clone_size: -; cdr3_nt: TGTGCCAGCAGCTGGAACTCGGAACCCTCCCATGGCTACACCTTC; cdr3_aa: CASSWNSEPSHGYTF
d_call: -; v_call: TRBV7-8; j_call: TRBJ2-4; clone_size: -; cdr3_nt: TGTGCCAGCAGCCAGGACAGAAACATTCAGTACTTC; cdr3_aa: CASSQDRNIQYF
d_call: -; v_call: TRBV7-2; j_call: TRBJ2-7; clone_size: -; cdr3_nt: TGTGCCAGCAGCTTATTACCCCAAGGGGGCTACGAGCAGTACTTC; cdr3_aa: CASSLLPQGGYEQYF
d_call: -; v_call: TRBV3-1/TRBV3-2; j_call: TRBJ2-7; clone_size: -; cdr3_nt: TGTGCCAGCAGCACTCAAACCGGCACATACTACGAGCAGTACTTC; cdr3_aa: CASSTQTGTYYEQYF
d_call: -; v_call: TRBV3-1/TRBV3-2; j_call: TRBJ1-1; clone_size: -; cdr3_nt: TGTGCCAGCAGCCAAGAGGGTAGAAGCAAAGCTTTCTTT; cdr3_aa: CASSQEGRSKAFF
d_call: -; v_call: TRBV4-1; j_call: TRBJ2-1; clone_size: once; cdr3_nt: TGCGCCAGCAGCCAAGTCCCGATCGGCGCCAATGAGCAGTTCTTC; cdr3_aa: CASSQVPIGANEQFF
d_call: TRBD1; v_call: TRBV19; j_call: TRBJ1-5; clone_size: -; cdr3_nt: TGTGCCAGTAGTATAGATGCGACAGGGGGCAATCAGCCCCAGCATTTT; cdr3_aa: CASSIDATGGNQPQHF
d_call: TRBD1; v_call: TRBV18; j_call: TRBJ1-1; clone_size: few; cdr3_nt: TGTGCCAGCTCACCGGGACAGTCGAACACTGAAGCTTTCTTT; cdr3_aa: CASSPGQSNTEAFF
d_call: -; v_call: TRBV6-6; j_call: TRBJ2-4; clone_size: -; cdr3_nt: TGTGCCAGCAGTTATCGGGACGGGCCAAAAAACATTCAGTACTTC; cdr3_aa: CASSYRDGPKNIQYF
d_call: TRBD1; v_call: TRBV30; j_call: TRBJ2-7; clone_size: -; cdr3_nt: TGTGCCTGGAGTGAGGGGGCACGGTCCGAGCAGTACTTC; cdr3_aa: CAWSEGARSEQYF
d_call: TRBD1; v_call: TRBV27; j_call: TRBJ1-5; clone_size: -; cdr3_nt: TGTGCCAGCCACCGGACAGGTGACAATCAGCCCCAGCATTTT; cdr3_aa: CASHRTGDNQPQHF
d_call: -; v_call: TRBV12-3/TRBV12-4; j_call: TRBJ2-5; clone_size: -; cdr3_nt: TGTGCCAGCAGTTTACGGGGGCACGAGACCCAGTACTTC; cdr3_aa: CASSLRGHETQYF
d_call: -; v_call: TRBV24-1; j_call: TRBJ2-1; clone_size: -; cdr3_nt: TGTGCCACCAGTGATCTGGGATATGAGCAGTTCTTC; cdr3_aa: CATSDLGYEQFF
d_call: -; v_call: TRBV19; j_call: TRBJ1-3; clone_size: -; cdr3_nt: TGTGCCAGTAGTTCCAAGGGTTCCTACTCTGGAAACACCATATATTTT; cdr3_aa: CASSSKGSYSGNTIYF
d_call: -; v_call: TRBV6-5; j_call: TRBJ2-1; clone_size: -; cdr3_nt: TGTGCCAGCAGTTACGGGTCCTCTCCGTCGTATGAGCAGTTCTTC; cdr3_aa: CASSYGSSPSYEQFF
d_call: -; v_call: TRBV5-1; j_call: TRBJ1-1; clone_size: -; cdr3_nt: TGCGCCAGCAGCTATAGGACGGCGAACACTGAAGCTTTCTTT; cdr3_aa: CASSYRTANTEAFF
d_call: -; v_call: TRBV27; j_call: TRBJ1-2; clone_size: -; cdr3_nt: TGTGCCAGCAGTTTCGAAGGGGCGCCGATCTATGGCTACACCTTC; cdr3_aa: CASSFEGAPIYGYTF
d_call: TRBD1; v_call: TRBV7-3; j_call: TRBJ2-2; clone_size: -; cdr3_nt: TGTGCCAGCAGCTCACTCTCAGCCGGGACAGGGGGCACCGGGGAGCTGTTTTTT; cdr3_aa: CASSSLSAGTGGTGELFF
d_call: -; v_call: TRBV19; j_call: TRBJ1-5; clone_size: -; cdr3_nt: TGTGCCAGTAGTATGCCCGATGGGGACAGCAATCAGCCCCAGCATTTT; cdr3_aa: CASSMPDGDSNQPQHF
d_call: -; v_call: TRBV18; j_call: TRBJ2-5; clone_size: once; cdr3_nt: TGTGCCAGCTCAACGGGACAACAAGAGACCCAGTACTTC; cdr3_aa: CASSTGQQETQYF
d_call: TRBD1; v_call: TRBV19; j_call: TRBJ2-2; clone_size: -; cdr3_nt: TGTGCCAGCTCTGACAGGGCGAACACCGGGGAGCTGTTTTTT; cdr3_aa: CASSDRANTGELFF
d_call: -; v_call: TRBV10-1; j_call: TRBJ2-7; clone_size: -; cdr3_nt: TGCGCCAGCAGTGAGGCTTTGGACGAGCAGTACTTC; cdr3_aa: CASSEALDEQYF
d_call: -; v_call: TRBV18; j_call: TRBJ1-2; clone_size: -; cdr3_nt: TGTGCCAGCTCACCACAGAACTATGGCTACACCTTC; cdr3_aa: CASSPQNYGYTF
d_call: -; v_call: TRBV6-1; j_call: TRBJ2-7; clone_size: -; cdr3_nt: TGTGCCAGCAGTGAGACCGACTCCTACGAGCAGTACTTC; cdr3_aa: CASSETDSYEQYF
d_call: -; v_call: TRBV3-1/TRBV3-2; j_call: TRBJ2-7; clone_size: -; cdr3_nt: TGTGCCAGCAGCCCGGCGGGCCCCTACGAGCAGTACTTC; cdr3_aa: CASSPAGPYEQYF
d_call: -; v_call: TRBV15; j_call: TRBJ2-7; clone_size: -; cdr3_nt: TGTGCCACCAGCAGAGTACTAGGATACGAGCAGTACTTC; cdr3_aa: CATSRVLGYEQYF
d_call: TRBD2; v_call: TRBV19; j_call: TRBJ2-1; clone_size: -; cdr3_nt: TGTGCCAGTAGTATTCCTAGCGGGGGGCGGAATGAGCAGTTCTTC; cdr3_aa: CASSIPSGGRNEQFF
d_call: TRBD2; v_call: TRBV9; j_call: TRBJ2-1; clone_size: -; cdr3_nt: TGTGCCAGCAGCGCAGGGACTAGCTCCTACAATGAGCAGTTCTTC; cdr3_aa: CASSAGTSSYNEQFF
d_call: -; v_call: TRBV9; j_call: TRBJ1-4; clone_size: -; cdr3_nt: TGTGCCAGTGGGGGTGACTCTGAAAAACTGTTTTTT; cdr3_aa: CASGGDSEKLFF
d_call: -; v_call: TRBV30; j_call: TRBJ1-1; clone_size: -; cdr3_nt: TGTGCCTGGAGTGCCCTTAATTTGGGGGGGGAGAACACTGAAGCTTTCTTT; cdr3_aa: CAWSALNLGGENTEAFF
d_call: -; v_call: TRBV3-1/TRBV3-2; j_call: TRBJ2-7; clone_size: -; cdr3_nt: TGTGCCAGCAGCCAAGAATGGGACGTGACCGAGCAGTACTTC; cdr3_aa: CASSQEWDVTEQYF
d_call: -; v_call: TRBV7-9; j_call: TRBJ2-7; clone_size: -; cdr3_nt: TGTGCCAGCAGCTTGTCGGGACTCCTCTCCTACGAGCAGTACTTC; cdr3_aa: CASSLSGLLSYEQYF
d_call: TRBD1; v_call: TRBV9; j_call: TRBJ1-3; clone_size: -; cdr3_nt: TGTGCCAGCAGCGCAGGGACAGGAGCTGGAAACACCATATATTTT; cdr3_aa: CASSAGTGAGNTIYF
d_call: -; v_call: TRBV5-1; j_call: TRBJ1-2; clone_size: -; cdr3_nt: TGCGCCAGCAGCCCCAGCCCGACCTATGGCTACACCTTC; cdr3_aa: CASSPSPTYGYTF
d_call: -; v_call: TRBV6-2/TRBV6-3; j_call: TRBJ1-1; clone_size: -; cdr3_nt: TGTGCCAGCAGTCCCAGGACAGCGGCTGAAGCTTTCTTT; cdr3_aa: CASSPRTAAEAFF
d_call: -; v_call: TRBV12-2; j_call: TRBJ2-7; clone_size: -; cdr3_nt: TGTGCAAGTCGCTCAGCGGGCTTGGCGGGAGTATCGTCCTACGAGCAGTACTTC; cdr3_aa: CASRSAGLAGVSSYEQYF
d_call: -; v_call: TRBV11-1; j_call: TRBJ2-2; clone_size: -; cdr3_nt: TGTGCCAGCAGCTTAGGTCCGATGGGTAACACCGGGGAGCTGTTTTTT; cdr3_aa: CASSLGPMGNTGELFF
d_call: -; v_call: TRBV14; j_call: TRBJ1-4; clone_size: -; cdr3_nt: TGTGCCAGCAGCCTCACGACTTTGGGGGAAAAACTGTTTTTT; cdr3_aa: CASSLTTLGEKLFF
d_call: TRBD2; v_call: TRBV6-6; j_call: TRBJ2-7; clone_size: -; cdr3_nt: TGTGCCAGCAGTTCCTACGGGAGGGACGGCACCTACGAGCAGTACTTC; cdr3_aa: CASSSYGRDGTYEQYF
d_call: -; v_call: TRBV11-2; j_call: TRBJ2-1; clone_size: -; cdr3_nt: TGTGCCAGCAGCCACCCGACTAGGCCCAATGAGCAGTTCTTC; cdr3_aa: CASSHPTRPNEQFF
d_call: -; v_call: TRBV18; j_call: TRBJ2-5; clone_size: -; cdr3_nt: TGTGCCAGCTCACCACCGTACAGGGAAGAGACCCAGTACTTC; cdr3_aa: CASSPPYREETQYF
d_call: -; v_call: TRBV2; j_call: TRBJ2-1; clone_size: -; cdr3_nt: TGTGCCAGCAGGTCCTACAATGAGCAGTTCTTC; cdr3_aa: CASRSYNEQFF
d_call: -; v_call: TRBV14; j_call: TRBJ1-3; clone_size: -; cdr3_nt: TGTGCCAGCCAGGGGAGCTCTGGAAACACCATATATTTT; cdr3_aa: CASQGSSGNTIYF
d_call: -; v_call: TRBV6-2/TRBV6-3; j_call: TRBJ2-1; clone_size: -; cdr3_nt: TGTGCCAGCAGTTCCTCGGTGTCGAGCGGCAATGAGCAGTTCTTC; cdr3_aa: CASSSSVSSGNEQFF
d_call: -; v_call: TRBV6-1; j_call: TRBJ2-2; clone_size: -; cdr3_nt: TGTGCCAGCAGTGAAGAACCCCAGGGAGGCACCGGGGAGCTGTTTTTT; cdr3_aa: CASSEEPQGGTGELFF
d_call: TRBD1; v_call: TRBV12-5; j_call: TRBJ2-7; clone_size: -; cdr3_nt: TGTGCTAGTGGTCCAGGACAGGGGCCGGTTTACGAGCAGTACTTC; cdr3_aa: CASGPGQGPVYEQYF
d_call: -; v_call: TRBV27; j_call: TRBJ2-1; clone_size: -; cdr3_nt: TGTGCCAGCAGTGTAGAAAGGGGTGTATGGTACAATGAGCAGTTCTTC; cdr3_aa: CASSVERGVWYNEQFF
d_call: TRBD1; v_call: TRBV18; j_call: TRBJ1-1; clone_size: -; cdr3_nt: TGTGCCAGCTCCCCACAGGGGGACGAGGACACTGAAGCTTTCTTT; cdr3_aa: CASSPQGDEDTEAFF
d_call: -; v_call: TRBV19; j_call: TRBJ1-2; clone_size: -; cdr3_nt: TGTGCCAGTAGTGACGACAGGTCGGGGAGCTATGGCTACACCTTC; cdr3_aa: CASSDDRSGSYGYTF
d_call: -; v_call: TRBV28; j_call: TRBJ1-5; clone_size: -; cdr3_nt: TGTGCCAGCAGTACCCGAGGGGGGACCTTCAATCAGCCCCAGCATTTT; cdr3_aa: CASSTRGGTFNQPQHF
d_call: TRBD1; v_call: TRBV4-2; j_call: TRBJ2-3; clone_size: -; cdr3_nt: TGTGCCAGCAGCCAAGCCGGGACAGGGCAGTATTTT; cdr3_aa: CASSQAGTGQYF
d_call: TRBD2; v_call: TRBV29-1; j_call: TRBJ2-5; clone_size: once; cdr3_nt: TGCAGCCTCAAAAAAGCAGGGAGGGGAGAGACCCAGTACTTC; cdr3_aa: CSLKKAGRGETQYF
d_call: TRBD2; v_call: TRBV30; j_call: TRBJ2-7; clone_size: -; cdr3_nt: TGTGCCTGGCAGCGGGGGGGCCGTTACGAGCAGTACTTC; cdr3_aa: CAWQRGGRYEQYF